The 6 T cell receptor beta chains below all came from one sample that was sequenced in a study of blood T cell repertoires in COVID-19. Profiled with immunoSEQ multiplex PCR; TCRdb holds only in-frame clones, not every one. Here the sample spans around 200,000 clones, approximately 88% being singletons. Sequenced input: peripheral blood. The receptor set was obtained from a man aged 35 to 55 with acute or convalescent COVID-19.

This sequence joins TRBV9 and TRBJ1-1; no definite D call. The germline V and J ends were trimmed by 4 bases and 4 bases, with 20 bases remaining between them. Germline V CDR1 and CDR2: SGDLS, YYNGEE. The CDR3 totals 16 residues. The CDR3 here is CASSPRPAPPGTEAFF. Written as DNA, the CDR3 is TGTGCCAGCAGCCCCCGGCCGGCACCTCCAGGCACTGAAGCTTTCTTT.

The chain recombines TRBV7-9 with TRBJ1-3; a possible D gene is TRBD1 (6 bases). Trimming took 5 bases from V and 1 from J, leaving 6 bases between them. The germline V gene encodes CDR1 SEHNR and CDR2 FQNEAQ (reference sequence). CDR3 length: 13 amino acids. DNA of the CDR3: TGTGCCAGCAGCCAGGGGTCTGGAAACACCATATATTTT. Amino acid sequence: CASSQGSGNTIYF.

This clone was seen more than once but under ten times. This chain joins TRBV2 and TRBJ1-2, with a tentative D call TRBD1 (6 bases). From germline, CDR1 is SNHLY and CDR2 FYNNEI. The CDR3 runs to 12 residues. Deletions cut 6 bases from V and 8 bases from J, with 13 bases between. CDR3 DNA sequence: TGTGCCAGCAGGCGGGGGGCTGGAGGCTACACCTTC. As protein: CASRRGAGGYTF.

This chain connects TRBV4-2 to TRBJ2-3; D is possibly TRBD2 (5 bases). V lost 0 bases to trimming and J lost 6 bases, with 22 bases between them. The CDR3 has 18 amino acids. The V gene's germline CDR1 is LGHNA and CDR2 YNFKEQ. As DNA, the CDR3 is TGTGCCAGCAGCCAAGAGCCAATCACGGGGTTTAAGGGTGATACGCAGTATTTT. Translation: CASSQEPITGFKGDTQYF.

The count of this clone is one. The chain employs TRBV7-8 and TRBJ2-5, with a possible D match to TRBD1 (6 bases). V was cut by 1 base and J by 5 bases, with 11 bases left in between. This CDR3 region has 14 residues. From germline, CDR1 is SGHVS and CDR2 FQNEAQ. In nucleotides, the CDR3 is TGTGCCAGCAGCTTAGGGACAGTAAGGGAGACCCAGTACTTC. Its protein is CASSLGTVRETQYF.

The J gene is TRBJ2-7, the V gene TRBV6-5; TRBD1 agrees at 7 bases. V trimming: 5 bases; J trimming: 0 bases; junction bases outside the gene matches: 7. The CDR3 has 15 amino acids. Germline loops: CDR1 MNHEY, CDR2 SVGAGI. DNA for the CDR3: TGTGCCAGCAGTCAGAACTGGGACAGCTCCTACGAGCAGTACTTC. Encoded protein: CASSQNWDSSYEQYF.